Following are 23 T cell receptor beta chains from one sample sequenced in a study of cytomegalovirus exposure and HLA in healthy donors. Here immunoSEQ multiplex PCR was the method, and the copy in TCRdb shows in-frame clones only, minus some. The sample lists 76,000 or so clones, around 94% occurring once. Sequencing was carried out using PBMCs. The receptors derive from a woman under 30 in good health and CMV-seropositive.

By sample share, this clone is medium-sized. J is TRBJ2-7 and V is TRBV27, with TRBD2 matching 8 bases. CDR3 length: 14 amino acids. Germline CDR1 and CDR2: MNHEY and SMNVEV (reference sequence). Trimming at V came to 3 bases and at J to 0 bases, leaving 1 base not matched to a gene. The CDR3 DNA is TGTGCCAGCAGTTTCGCGGGAGGCTCCTACGAGCAGTACTTC. It codes for CASSFAGGSYEQYF.

CDR3 DNA: TGTGCCACCAGCAGAGCACTTCCGGGACAGGGACCCACCGGGGAGCTGTTTTTT. Its protein is CATSRALPGQGPTGELFF. The J gene is TRBJ2-2, the V gene TRBV15; 9 nucleotides align to TRBD1. Germline values: CDR1 LNHNV, CDR2 YYDKDF (reference sequence). The junction had 10 bases not matched to a gene; V was cut back by 1 base and J by 4 bases. The CDR3 has 18 amino acids.

This clone was picked up one time. The V call is TRBV7-2, the J call TRBJ2-4; 8 nucleotides match TRBD1. CDR1 SGHTA and CDR2 FQGNSA come from the germline V gene. The CDR3 is 15 amino acids. V was clipped by 2 bases and J by 6 bases; unmatched bases: 6. CDR3 bases: TGTGCCAGCAGCTTAAGGGGCACAGGGGGAAACATTCAGTACTTC. Translating gives CASSLRGTGGNIQYF.

The gene calls are TRBV6-6 and TRBJ2-7, with TRBD1 matching over 9 bases. The CDR3 has 16 residues. After removal of 5 bases from V and 2 bases from J, the junction contained 10 bases not matched to a gene. The germline V gene has CDR1 MNHNY and CDR2 SVGAGI (reference sequence). The CDR3 coding sequence is TGTGCCAGCAGTAACCCCGACAGGGGGGCCACCTACGAGCAGTACTTC. Its protein product is CASSNPDRGATYEQYF.

This sequence joins TRBV4-1 and TRBJ2-7, with D perhaps matching TRBD1 (6 bases). Trimming stripped 0 bases from V and 3 bases from J, with 9 bases between. The V gene's germline CDR1 is MGHRA and CDR2 YSYEKL. CDR3 size: 14 residues. This chain's CDR3 is CASSQDNRDYEQYF. The CDR3 DNA sequence: TGCGCCAGCAGCCAAGATAACAGGGACTACGAGCAGTACTTC.

This rearrangement joins TRBV10-3 to TRBJ1-4, with 8 bases lining up with TRBD1. Per the germline V gene, CDR1 is ENHRY and CDR2 is SYGVKD. This CDR3 contains 15 residues. V was clipped by 0 bases and J by 8 bases; unmatched bases: 5. The DNA of the CDR3 is TGTGCCATCAGTGAGTCGAGGGACAGGAGGGAAAAACTGTTTTTT. As protein: CAISESRDRREKLFF.

The genes are TRBV10-3 and TRBJ1-5; unclear D gene. With 3 bases removed from V and 0 bases from J, the gap between germline ends came to 9 bases. Germline V gene sequence: CDR1 ENHRY, CDR2 SYGVKD. This CDR3 spans 15 amino acids. CDR3: CAISDPDISNQPQHF. The DNA for the CDR3 is TGTGCCATCAGTGACCCAGACATTAGCAATCAGCCCCAGCATTTT.

The J gene is TRBJ2-4, the V gene TRBV18; the match to TRBD1 covers 9 bases. V lost 1 base to trimming and J lost 4 bases; unmatched junction nucleotides: 8. Germline-derived CDR1 and CDR2 are KGHSH and LQKENI. There are 17 residues in the CDR3. CDR3 sequence (DNA): TGTGCCAGCTCACCACTGTTCCCGGGACAGGGTAAAAACATTCAGTACTTC. It codes for CASSPLFPGQGKNIQYF. The full variable domain, in which reference TRBV18 and TRBJ2-4 provide the parts outside the CDR3, is NAGVMQNPRHLVRRRGQEARLRCSPMKGHSHVYWYRQLPEEGLKFMVYLQKENIIDESGMPKERFSAEFPKEGPSILRIQQVVRGDSAAYFCASSPLFPGQGKNIQYFGAGTRLSVL.

The genes are TRBV28 and TRBJ2-1; D unresolved. Germline loops: CDR1 MDHEN, CDR2 SYDVKM. The V end lost 5 bases, the J end lost 6 bases, and 14 bases lay between the germline ends. The CDR3 contains 14 residues. The CDR3 DNA is TGTGCCAGCAGTCTCTTTGCGGATACCAATGAGCAGTTCTTC. This translates into CASSLFADTNEQFF.

V is TRBV5-4 and J is TRBJ2-7, with D perhaps matching TRBD2 (6 bases). Germline CDR1 reads SGHNT; CDR2 reads YYREEE (reference sequence). The CDR3 consists of 17 residues. Trimming cost V 0 bases and J 2 bases, with 18 bases left between them. The CDR3 spells CASSLGLGGEAAYEQYF. For the CDR3, the DNA is TGTGCCAGCAGCTTGGGCTTGGGCGGGGAGGCCGCCTACGAGCAGTACTTC.

The CDR3 loop is CASSRLRTYNEQFF. CDR3 in DNA: TGTGCCAGCAGCCGACTGCGAACCTACAATGAGCAGTTCTTC. The chain uses TRBV7-9 and TRBJ2-1; D is ambiguous. Germline loops: CDR1 SEHNR, CDR2 FQNEAQ (reference sequence). Trimming took 5 bases from V and 2 from J, leaving 10 bases between them. CDR3 size: 14 residues.

The CDR3: CASSAGTAVSNYGYTF. The CDR3 bases are TGTGCCAGCAGTGCGGGGACGGCCGTTTCTAACTATGGCTACACCTTC. The V and J genes are TRBV5-6 and TRBJ1-2, with D perhaps TRBD1 (5 bases). The V gene's germline CDR1 is SGHDT and CDR2 YYEEEE. V dropped 5 bases and J dropped 0 bases, with 17 bases sitting between them. The CDR3 is 16 amino acids.

The rearrangement links TRBV19 to TRBJ2-2; TRBD2 matches 10 bases. V lost 3 bases and J lost 3; bases outside the gene matches: 10. The CDR3 sequence is 18 residues long. In germline, CDR1 is LNHDA, CDR2 SQIVND (reference sequence). Here the CDR3 reads CASSMTSSGRRDTGELFF. CDR3 coding DNA: TGTGCCAGTAGTATGACGTCTAGCGGGAGACGGGACACCGGGGAGCTGTTTTTT. Together with reference TRBV19 and TRBJ2-2, the CDR3 gives the full variable domain: DGGITQSPKYLFRKEGQNVTLSCEQNLNHDAMYWYRQDPGQGLRLIYYSQIVNDFQKGDIAEGYSVSREKKESFPLTVTSAQKNPTAFYLCASSMTSSGRRDTGELFFGEGSRLTVL.

This clone was observed a single time. The chain employs TRBV6-6 and TRBJ2-3; TRBD2 matches 10 bases. Germline V gene data show CDR1 as MNHNY and CDR2 as SVGAGI (reference sequence). The CDR3 spans 15 residues. The junction had 3 bases not matched to a gene; V was cut back by 6 bases and J by 0 bases. The DNA for the CDR3 is TGTGCCAGCAGCAAGACTAGCGGGAGCACAGATACGCAGTATTTT. It encodes CASSKTSGSTDTQYF.

This chain uses TRBV9 with TRBJ2-7; TRBD1 aligns across 7 bases. The length of the CDR3 is 14 residues. The germline V gene has CDR1 SGDLS and CDR2 YYNGEE. Trimming took 4 bases from V and 3 from J; bases not matched to a gene: 7. CDR3 DNA sequence: TGTGCCAGCAGCCCCCAGGCAGGGGGCTACGAGCAGTACTTC. This encodes CASSPQAGGYEQYF. The whole variable domain, filled in from reference TRBV9 and TRBJ2-7, reads DSGVTQTPKHLITATGQRVTLRCSPRSGDLSVYWYQQSLDQGLQFLIQYYNGEERAKGNILERFSAQQFPDLHSELNLSSLELGDSALYFCASSPQAGGYEQYFGPGTRLTVT.

The CDR3 DNA reads as TGTGCCAGCAGTTACTCAGGGGTAGGCTATGGCTACACCTTC. This translates into CASSYSGVGYGYTF. The genes are TRBV6-6 and TRBJ1-2; tentatively, D is TRBD1 (5 bases). Germline CDR1 is MNHNY and CDR2 is SVGAGI (reference sequence). V was pared by 0 bases and J by 4 bases, with 9 bases between. CDR3 length: 14 residues.

This chain joins TRBV9 and TRBJ1-1; TRBD1 aligns across 7 bases. This CDR3 comprises 14 residues. Per germline, CDR1 SGDLS and CDR2 YYNGEE. Losses at the gene ends were 0 bases for V and 5 bases for J; bases not matched to a gene: 4. Here the CDR3 DNA reads TGTGCCAGCAGCGTAGCGGGCAGGGGGACTGAAGCTTTCTTT. This codes for CASSVAGRGTEAFF.

This chain links TRBV5-1 with TRBJ2-2; D perhaps matches TRBD2 (6 bases). Germline CDR1 and CDR2: SGHRS and YFSETQ. V was shortened by 0 bases and J by 7 bases, with 16 bases between the two germline ends. The CDR3 length is 16 residues. The CDR3 reads CASSLAEVVGSGELFF. CDR3 DNA sequence: TGCGCCAGCAGCTTGGCCGAGGTGGTCGGGAGCGGGGAGCTGTTTTTT.

The rearrangement uses TRBV2 and TRBJ1-3, with 9 bases matching TRBD1. This CDR3 is 15 amino acids long. In germline, CDR1 is SNHLY, CDR2 FYNNEI. The V gene end was trimmed by 5 bases and the J gene end by 4 bases; junction bases not matched to a gene: 6. Here the CDR3 DNA reads TGTGCCAGCAGTCCAGGACAGGGGCTGGGAAACACCATATATTTT. Its protein is CASSPGQGLGNTIYF.

The genes are TRBV28 and TRBJ2-7; D perhaps matches TRBD2 (6 bases). The CDR3 totals 16 residues. The V gene lost 3 bases and the J gene lost 0 bases, with 15 bases spanning the gap. Germline V lookup: CDR1 MDHEN, CDR2 SYDVKM. CDR3 region: CASSFGAGTVSYEQYF. The CDR3 DNA reads as TGTGCCAGCAGTTTCGGGGCGGGAACCGTCTCCTACGAGCAGTACTTC.

In DNA, the CDR3 is TGTGCCAGCAGTTTATCGGCGGGGGAGTCCTACAATGAGCAGTTCTTC. This encodes CASSLSAGESYNEQFF. This chain joins TRBV27 and TRBJ2-1; TRBD2 aligns across 7 bases. This CDR3 spans 16 amino acids. The germline V gene has CDR1 MNHEY and CDR2 SMNVEV (reference sequence). J lost 1 base, V lost 0 bases, and 3 bases had no gene match.

This rearrangement joins TRBV5-1 to TRBJ1-1; 7 positions agree with TRBD1. Germline V gives CDR1 SGHRS, CDR2 YFSETQ. Losses at the gene ends were 4 bases for V and 6 bases for J; bases not matched to a gene: 9. The CDR3 sequence is 14 residues long. CDR3 region: CASSVAQGGPEAFF. The CDR3 DNA is TGCGCCAGCAGCGTTGCGCAGGGGGGACCTGAAGCTTTCTTT. Full variable domain (missing parts from reference TRBV5-1 and TRBJ1-1): KAGVTQTPRYLIKTRGQQVTLSCSPISGHRSVSWYQQTPGQGLQFLFEYFSETQRNKGNFPGRFSGRQFSNSRSEMNVSTLELGDSALYLCASSVAQGGPEAFFGQGTRLTVV.

The V call is TRBV6-1, the J call TRBJ2-7; D is ambiguous. CDR3 length: 12 amino acids. Germline CDR1 reads MNHNS; CDR2 reads SASEGT. The V end was cut by 4 bases, the J end by 4 bases, with 8 bases between. CDR3 loop: CASSVAGYEQYF. The CDR3 region has the DNA TGTGCCAGCAGTGTGGCAGGATACGAGCAGTACTTC.